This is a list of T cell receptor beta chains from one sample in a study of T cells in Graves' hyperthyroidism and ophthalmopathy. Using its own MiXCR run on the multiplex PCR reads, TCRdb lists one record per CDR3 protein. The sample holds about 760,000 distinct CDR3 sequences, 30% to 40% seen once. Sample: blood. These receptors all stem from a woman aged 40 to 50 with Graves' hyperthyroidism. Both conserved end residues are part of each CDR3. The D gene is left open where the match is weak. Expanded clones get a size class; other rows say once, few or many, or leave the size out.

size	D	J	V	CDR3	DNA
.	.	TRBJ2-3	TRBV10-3	CAISEGHRTDTQYF	TGTGCCATCAGTGAGGGCCACCGCACAGATACGCAGTATTTT
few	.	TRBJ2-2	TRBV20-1	CSAQGGANTGELFF	TGCAGTGCTCAGGGCGGTGCGAACACCGGGGAGCTGTTTTTT
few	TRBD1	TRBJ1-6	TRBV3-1	CASSHFGQGNNSPLHF	TGTGCCAGCAGCCACTTCGGACAGGGGAATAATTCACCCCTCCACTTT
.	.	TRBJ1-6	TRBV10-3	CAISWGDRGDSPLHF	TGTGCCATCAGCTGGGGGGATAGGGGGGATTCACCCCTCCACTTT
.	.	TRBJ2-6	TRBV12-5	CASGLVTSNSGSSGANVLTF	TGTGCTAGTGGTTTGGTAACGAGCAACTCAGGATCCTCTGGGGCCAACGTCCTGACTTTC
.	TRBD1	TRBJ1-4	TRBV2	CASSEAGGWGGRKLFF	TGTGCCAGCAGTGAAGCAGGGGGCTGGGGTGGTCGAAAACTGTTTTTT
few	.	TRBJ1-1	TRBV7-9	CASSLEAGASGAFF	TGTGCCAGCAGCTTAGAGGCGGGGGCCTCCGGAGCTTTCTTT
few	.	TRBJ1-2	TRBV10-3	CASSYSTENYGYTF	TGTGCCAGCAGTTACTCGACCGAGAACTATGGCTACACCTTC
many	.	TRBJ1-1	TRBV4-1	CASSPYAVNTEAFF	TGCGCCAGCAGCCCATATGCGGTGAACACTGAAGCTTTCTTT
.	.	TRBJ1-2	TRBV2	CASREDIGASYGYTF	TGTGCCAGCAGGGAAGACATCGGAGCCTCCTATGGCTACACCTTC
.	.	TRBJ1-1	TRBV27	CASRTLGLGAGVTEAFF	TGTGCCAGCAGGACCCTGGGTCTGGGGGCTGGTGTCACTGAAGCTTTCTTT
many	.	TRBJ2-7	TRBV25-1	CASSESMPYEQYF	TGTGCCAGCAGTGAATCAATGCCCTACGAGCAGTACTTC
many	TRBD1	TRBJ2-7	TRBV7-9	CASSPTGQSYEQYF	TGTGCCAGCAGCCCTACGGGACAGTCCTACGAGCAGTACTTC
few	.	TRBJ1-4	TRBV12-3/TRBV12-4	CASSTSRDGATNEKLFF	TGTGCCAGCAGTACCTCCCGGGACGGAGCAACTAATGAAAAACTGTTTTTT
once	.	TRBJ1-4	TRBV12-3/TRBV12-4	CASRSLGVGEKLFF	TGTGCCAGCAGATCGTTGGGGGTTGGGGAAAAACTGTTTTTT
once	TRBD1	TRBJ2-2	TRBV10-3	CAISVQGAGTGELFF	TGTGCCATCAGTGTACAGGGGGCCGGCACCGGGGAGCTGTTTTTT
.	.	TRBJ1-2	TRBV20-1	CSAPQELLDYGYTF	TGCAGTGCACCACAGGAGCTCCTCGATTATGGCTACACCTTC
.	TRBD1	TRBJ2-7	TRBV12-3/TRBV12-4	CASRSGTGDYEQYF	TGTGCCAGCAGATCCGGGACAGGAGACTACGAGCAGTACTTC
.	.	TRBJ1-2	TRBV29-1	CSVDLTGYGYTF	TGCAGCGTTGACCTCACAGGGTATGGCTACACCTTC
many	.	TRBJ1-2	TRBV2	CASKGGGNYGYTF	TGTGCCAGCAAAGGTGGAGGAAACTATGGCTACACCTTC
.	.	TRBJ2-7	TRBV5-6	CASSFWNRISYEQYF	TGTGCCAGCAGCTTCTGGAACAGGATCTCCTACGAGCAGTACTTC
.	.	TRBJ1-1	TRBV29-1	CSVELAGGYTEAFF	TGCAGCGTTGAATTGGCCGGTGGATACACTGAAGCTTTCTTT
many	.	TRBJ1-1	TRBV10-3	CVIREQTNTEAFF	TGTGTAATTAGAGAACAGACGAACACTGAAGCTTTCTTT
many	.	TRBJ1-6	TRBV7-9	CASSLHGLQRNSPLHF	TGTGCCAGCAGCTTGCACGGGCTGCAAAGGAATTCACCCCTCCACTTT
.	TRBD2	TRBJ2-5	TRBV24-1	CARGEGRETQYF	TGTGCTAGAGGGGAGGGGCGGGAGACCCAGTACTTC
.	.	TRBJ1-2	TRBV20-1	CSARHHLQNYGYTF	TGCAGTGCTAGACACCACCTACAGAACTATGGCTACACCTTC
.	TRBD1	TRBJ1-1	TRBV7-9	CASSFGGTGSTEAFF	TGTGCCAGCAGCTTCGGGGGGACAGGGTCGACTGAAGCTTTCTTT
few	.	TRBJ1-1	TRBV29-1	CSVEDGGGYTEAFF	TGCAGCGTTGAAGATGGAGGGGGGTACACTGAAGCTTTCTTT
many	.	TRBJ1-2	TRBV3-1	CASSQDTDYGYTF	TGTGCCAGCAGCCAAGACACAGACTATGGCTACACCTTC
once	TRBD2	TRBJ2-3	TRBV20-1	CSARDLEREPTDTQYF	TGCAGTGCTAGAGATCTGGAGCGGGAACCCACAGATACGCAGTATTTT
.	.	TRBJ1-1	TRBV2	CASSYTGGTAAFF	TGTGCCAGCAGTTACACGGGGGGCACTGCAGCTTTCTTT
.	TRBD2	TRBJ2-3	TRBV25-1	CASSEWGGVADTQYF	TGTGCCAGCAGTGAATGGGGGGGTGTCGCAGATACGCAGTATTTT
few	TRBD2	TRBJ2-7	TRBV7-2	CASSPGASGIYEQYF	TGTGCCAGCAGCCCCGGAGCTAGCGGTATCTACGAGCAGTACTTC
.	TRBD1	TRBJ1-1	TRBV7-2	CASSFGQELYMNTEAFF	TGTGCCAGCAGCTTCGGACAGGAACTTTACATGAACACTGAAGCTTTCTTT
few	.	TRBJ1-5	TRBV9	CASSVGGTRQPQHF	TGTGCCAGCAGCGTAGGAGGCACCCGGCAGCCCCAGCATTTT
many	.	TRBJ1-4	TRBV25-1	CASSETASGPTNEKLFF	TGTGCCAGCAGTGAAACAGCCTCCGGTCCAACTAATGAAAAACTGTTTTTT
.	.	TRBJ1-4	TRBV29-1	CSVRTATRGEKLFF	TGCAGCGTTAGGACAGCGACGCGGGGTGAAAAACTGTTTTTT
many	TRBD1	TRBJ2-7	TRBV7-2	CASSLDLWVTGADEQYF	TGTGCCAGCAGCTTAGACTTATGGGTGACAGGGGCTGACGAGCAGTACTTC
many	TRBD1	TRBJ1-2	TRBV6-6	CASSYGTASNYGYTF	TGTGCCAGCAGTTACGGGACAGCCTCTAACTATGGCTACACCTTC
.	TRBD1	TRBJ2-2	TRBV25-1	CASSPPGDRDLGELFF	TGTGCCAGCTCACCGCCGGGGGACAGGGATCTTGGGGAGCTGTTTTTT
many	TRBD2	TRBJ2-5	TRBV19	CASSNDGGSKYF	TGTGCCAGTAGTAACGACGGGGGGAGTAAGTACTTC